This TCR beta chain was profiled in a study of brain T cells in children with intractable seizures. With regard to this clone: No antigen is known for it.

Sequencing was performed with immunoSEQ multiplex PCR; in TCRdb, only in-frame clones are kept and a portion is missing. The table records about 340,000 clones, approximately 93% of them present only once. Time point denoted: blood from clinic visit 5 months post-surgery; TSC patient then seizure free. The CDR3 runs to 16 residues. V lost 4 bases and J lost 0, with 11 bases in between. Germline CDR1 is SGDLS and CDR2 is YYNGEE. Points from the study as a whole: Clones missing pre-surgery may reflect undersampling of that blood sample.

The sequence derives from a boy younger than two with tuberous sclerosis and intractable seizures. V and J are TRBV9 and TRBJ2-6; no clear D. The sequencing used peripheral blood, collected less than 6 months after surgery. The CDR3 DNA reads as TGTGCCAGCAGCCCCGCCCTCGGCTCTGGGGCCAACGTCCTGACTTTC. The encoded protein is CASSPALGSGANVLTF.